This TCR beta chain was identified during a study of lymphopenia after photon versus proton radiotherapy. Study results and limitations: Authors raise, but do not show, better survival with proton therapy. Under photons, naive T cells and diversity fell while effector/memory populations rose.

The CDR3 is 16 amino acids. Germline assignment: CDR1 LGHNA and CDR2 YSLEER. Trimming pared 1 base from V and 0 bases from J, leaving 9 bases between. Remarks on this clone: The antigen remains unidentified.

Sequenced by immunoSEQ multiplex PCR; TCRdb stores in-frame clones only, minus some. Among around 29,000 clones listed, approximately 93% were seen once. The chain carries TRBV4-3 and TRBJ2-2; D not resolved. Sample: peripheral blood, taken from a patient treated with photon-based radiotherapy. The clonotype comes from a woman aged 45-60 years with cholangiocarcinoma. The CDR3 loop reads CASSQGRATNTGELFF. As DNA, the CDR3 is TGCGCCAGCAGCCAAGGTCGGGCCACGAACACCGGGGAGCTGTTTTTT.